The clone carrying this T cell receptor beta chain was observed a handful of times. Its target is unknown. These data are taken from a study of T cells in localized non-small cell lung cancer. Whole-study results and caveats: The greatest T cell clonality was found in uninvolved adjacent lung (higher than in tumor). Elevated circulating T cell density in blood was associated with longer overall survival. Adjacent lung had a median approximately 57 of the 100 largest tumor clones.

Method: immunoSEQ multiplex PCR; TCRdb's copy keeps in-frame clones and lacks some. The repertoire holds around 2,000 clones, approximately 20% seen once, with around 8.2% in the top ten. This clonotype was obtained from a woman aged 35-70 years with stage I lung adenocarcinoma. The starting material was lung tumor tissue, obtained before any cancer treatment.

This CDR3 is CSVAGASDTQYF. The CDR3 coding sequence is TGCAGCGTCGCGGGGGCTTCAGATACGCAGTATTTT. The chain combines TRBV29-1 with TRBJ2-3; possible D gene TRBD2, 7 bases. This CDR3 is built from 12 residues. V lost 6 bases and J lost 4, with 11 bases in between. Germline V gene data show CDR1 as SQVTM and CDR2 as ANQGSEA.